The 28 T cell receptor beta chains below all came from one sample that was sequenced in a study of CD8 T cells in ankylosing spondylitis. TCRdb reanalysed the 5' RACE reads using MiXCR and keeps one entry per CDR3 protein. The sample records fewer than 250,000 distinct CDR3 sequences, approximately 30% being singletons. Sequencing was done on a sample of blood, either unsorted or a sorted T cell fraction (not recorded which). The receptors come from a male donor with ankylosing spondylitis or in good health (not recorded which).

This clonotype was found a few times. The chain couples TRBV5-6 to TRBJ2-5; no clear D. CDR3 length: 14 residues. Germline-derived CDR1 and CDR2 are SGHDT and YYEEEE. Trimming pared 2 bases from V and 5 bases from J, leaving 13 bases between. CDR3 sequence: CASSFEGVSETQYF. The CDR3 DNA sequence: TGTGCCAGCAGCTTTGAAGGTGTTTCGGAGACCCAGTACTTC.

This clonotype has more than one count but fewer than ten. Here the CDR3 reads CSVLVRDRGTQETQYF. DNA of the CDR3: TGCAGCGTTCTCGTCCGGGACAGGGGGACCCAAGAGACCCAGTACTTC. The chain carries TRBV29-1 and TRBJ2-5; TRBD1 matches at 11 bases. V shed 5 bases and J 1 base; nucleotides not matched to a gene: 9. The germline V gene encodes CDR1 SQVTM and CDR2 ANQGSEA. This CDR3 spans 16 amino acids.

The chain's CDR3 is CAISVGGDQPQHF. DNA for the CDR3: TGTGCCATCAGTGTTGGGGGGGATCAGCCCCAGCATTTT. This sequence joins TRBV10-3 and TRBJ1-5; weak D call: TRBD1 (5 bases). Germline V CDR1 and CDR2: ENHRY, SYGVKD. CDR3 length: 13 residues. The V end lost 4 bases, the J end lost 5 bases, and 9 bases lay between the germline ends.

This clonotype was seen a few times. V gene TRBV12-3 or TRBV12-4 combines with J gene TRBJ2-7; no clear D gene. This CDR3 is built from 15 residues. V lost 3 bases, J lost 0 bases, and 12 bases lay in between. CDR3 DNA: TGTGCCAGCAGTTTGAAAAGGGCGGTCTCCTACGAGCAGTACTTC. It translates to CASSLKRAVSYEQYF.

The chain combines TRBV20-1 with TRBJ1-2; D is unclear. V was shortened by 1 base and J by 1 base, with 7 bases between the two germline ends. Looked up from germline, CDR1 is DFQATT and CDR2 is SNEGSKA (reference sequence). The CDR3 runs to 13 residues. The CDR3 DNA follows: TGCAGTGCTAGAGGCCAGATTAACTATGGCTACACCTTC. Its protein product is CSARGQINYGYTF.

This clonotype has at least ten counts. CDR3 nucleotides: TGCAGTGCTAGAGTTTCTGGGGTCTCCTACGAGCAGTACTTC. As protein: CSARVSGVSYEQYF. This chain connects TRBV20-1 to TRBJ2-7; the D is unclear. Germline V gene sequence: CDR1 DFQATT, CDR2 SNEGSKA (reference sequence). The ends were cut back, 1 base at V and 0 bases at J, with 10 bases in the middle. This CDR3 spans 14 amino acids.

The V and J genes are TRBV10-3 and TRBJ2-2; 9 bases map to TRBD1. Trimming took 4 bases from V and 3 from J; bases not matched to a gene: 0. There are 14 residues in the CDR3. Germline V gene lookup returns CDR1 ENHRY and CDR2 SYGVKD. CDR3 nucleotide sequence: TGTGCCATCAGTGGGGACAGGGACACCGGGGAGCTGTTTTTT. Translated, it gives CAISGDRDTGELFF.

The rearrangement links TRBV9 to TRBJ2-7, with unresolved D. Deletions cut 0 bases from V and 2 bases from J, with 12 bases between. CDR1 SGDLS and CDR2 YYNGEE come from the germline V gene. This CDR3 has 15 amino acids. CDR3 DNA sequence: TGTGCCAGCAGCGTAGCTCCGGACGGTGCCTACGAGCAGTACTTC. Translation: CASSVAPDGAYEQYF.

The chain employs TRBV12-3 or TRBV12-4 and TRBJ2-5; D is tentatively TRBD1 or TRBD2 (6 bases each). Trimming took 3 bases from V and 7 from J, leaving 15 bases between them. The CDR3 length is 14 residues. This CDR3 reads CASSFGRGGVTQYF. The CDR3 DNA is TGTGCCAGCAGTTTTGGCAGGGGAGGCGTGACCCAGTACTTC.

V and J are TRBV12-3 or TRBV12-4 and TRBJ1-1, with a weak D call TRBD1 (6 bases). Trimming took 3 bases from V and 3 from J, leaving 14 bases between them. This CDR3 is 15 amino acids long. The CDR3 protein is CASSFRGGQDTEAFF. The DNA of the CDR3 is TGTGCCAGCAGTTTTCGGGGGGGGCAGGACACTGAAGCTTTCTTT.

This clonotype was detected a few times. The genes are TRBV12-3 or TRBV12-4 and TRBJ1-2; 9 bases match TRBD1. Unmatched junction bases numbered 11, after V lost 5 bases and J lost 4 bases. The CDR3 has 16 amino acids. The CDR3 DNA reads TGTGCCAGCAGTACAAAATCGGGACAGGGTCCCTATGGCTACACCTTC. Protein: CASSTKSGQGPYGYTF.

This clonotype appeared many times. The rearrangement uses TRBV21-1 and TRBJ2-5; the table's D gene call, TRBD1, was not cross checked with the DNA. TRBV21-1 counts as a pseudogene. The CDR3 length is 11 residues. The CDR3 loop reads CAPQQGIIKYF. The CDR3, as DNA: TGTGCCCCCCAGCAGGGGATTATAAAGTACTTC.

CDR3: CAWGGALQETQYF. The CDR3 nucleotides read TGTGCCTGGGGGGGGGCTCTTCAAGAGACCCAGTACTTC. The chain combines TRBV30 with TRBJ2-5, with a tentative D call TRBD2 (7 bases). Trimming stripped 5 bases from V and 2 bases from J, with 12 bases between. This CDR3 has 13 residues. The germline gives CDR1 GTSNPN, CDR2 SVGIG (reference sequence).

The CDR3 reads CASSPPLGQGNYGYTF. Here the CDR3 DNA reads TGTGCCAGCAGCCCCCCACTGGGACAGGGCAACTATGGCTACACCTTC. V and J are TRBV6-1 and TRBJ1-2; 9 bases are a match to TRBD1. J was trimmed by 2 bases and V by 6 bases; bases with no gene match: 10. CDR1 is MNHNS, CDR2 SASEGT, per germline. There are 16 residues in the CDR3.

The CDR3 region is CSVSTLDWSGELFF. The DNA of the CDR3 is TGCAGCGTCTCCACTTTGGACTGGTCCGGGGAGCTGTTTTTT. The chain has TRBV29-1 and TRBJ2-2; possible D gene TRBD2, 5 bases. Germline values: CDR1 SQVTM, CDR2 ANQGSEA. This CDR3 region has 14 residues. V lost 6 bases to trimming and J lost 6 bases, with 17 bases between them.

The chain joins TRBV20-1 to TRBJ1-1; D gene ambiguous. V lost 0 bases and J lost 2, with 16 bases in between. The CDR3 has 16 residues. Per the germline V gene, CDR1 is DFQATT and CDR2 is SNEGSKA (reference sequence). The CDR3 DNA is TGCAGTGCTAGAGATCAGGCAACTTATACTAACACTGAAGCTTTCTTT. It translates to CSARDQATYTNTEAFF.

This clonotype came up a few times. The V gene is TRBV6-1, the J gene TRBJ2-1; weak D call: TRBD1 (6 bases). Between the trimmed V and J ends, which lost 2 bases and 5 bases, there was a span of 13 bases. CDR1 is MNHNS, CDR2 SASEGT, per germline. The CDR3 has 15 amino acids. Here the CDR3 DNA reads TGTGCCAGCAGTGAATCTTGGGGGCCCAACAATGAGCAGTTCTTC. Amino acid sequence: CASSESWGPNNEQFF.

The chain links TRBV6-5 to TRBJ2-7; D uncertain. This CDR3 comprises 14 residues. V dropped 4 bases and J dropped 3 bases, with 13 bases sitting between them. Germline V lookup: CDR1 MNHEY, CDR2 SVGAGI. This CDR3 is CASSSTKVDYEQYF. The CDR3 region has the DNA TGTGCCAGCAGTTCAACGAAGGTTGACTACGAGCAGTACTTC.

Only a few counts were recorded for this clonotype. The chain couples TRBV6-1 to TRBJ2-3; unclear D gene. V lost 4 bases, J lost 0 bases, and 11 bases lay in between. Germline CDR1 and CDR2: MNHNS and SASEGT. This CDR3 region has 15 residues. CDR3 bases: TGTGCCAGCAGTGCGGGTCCCCTTAGCACAGATACGCAGTATTTT. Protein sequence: CASSAGPLSTDTQYF.

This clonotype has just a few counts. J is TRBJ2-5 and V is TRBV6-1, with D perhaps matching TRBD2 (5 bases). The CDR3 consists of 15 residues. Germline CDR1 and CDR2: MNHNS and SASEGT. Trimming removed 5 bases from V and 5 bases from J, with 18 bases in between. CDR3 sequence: CASSHLTGGGETQYF. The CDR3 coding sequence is TGTGCCAGCAGTCATCTGACTGGAGGTGGGGAGACCCAGTACTTC.

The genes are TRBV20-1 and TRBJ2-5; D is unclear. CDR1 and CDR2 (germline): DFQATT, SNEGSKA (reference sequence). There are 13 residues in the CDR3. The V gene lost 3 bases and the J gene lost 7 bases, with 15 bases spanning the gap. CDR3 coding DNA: TGCAGTGCTAGTGATACAGCAGGTCCGACCCAGTACTTC. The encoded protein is CSASDTAGPTQYF.

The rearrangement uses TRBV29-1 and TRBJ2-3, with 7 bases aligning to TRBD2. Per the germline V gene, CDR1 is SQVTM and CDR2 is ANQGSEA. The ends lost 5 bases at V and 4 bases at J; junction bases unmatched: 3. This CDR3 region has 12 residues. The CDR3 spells CSVLAAPDTQYF. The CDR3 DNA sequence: TGCAGCGTTCTAGCGGCTCCAGATACGCAGTATTTT.

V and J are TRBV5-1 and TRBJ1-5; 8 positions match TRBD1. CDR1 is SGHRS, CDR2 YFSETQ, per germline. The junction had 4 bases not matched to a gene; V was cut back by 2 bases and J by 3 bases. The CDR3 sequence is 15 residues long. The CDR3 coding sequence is TGCGCCAGCAGCTTTACAGGGGGTAACAATCAGCCCCAGCATTTT. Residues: CASSFTGGNNQPQHF.

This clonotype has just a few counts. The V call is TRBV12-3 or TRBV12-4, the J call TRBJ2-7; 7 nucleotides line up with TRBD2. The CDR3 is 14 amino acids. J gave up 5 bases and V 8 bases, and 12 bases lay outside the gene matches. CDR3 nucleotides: TGTGCCAGCGGAGCTGGGGGGGGTCGGAACGAGCAGTACTTC. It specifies CASGAGGGRNEQYF.

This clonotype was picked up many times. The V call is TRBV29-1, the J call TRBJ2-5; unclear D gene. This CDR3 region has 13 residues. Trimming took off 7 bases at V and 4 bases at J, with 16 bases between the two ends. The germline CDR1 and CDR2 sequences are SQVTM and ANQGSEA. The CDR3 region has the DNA TGCAGCGCCGGCCTTGGGCCCAGAGAGACCCAGTACTTC. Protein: CSAGLGPRETQYF. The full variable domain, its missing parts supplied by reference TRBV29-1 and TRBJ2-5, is SAVISQKPSRDICQRGTSLTIQCQVDSQVTMMFWYRQQPGQSLTLIATANQGSEATYESGFVIDKFPISRPNLTFSTLTVSNMSPEDSSIYLCSAGLGPRETQYFGPGTRLLVL.

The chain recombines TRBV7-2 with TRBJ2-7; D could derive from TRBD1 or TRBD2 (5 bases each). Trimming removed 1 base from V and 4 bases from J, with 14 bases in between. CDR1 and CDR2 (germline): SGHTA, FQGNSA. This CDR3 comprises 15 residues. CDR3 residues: CASSLVGTGLYEQYF. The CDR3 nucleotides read TGTGCCAGCAGCTTAGTAGGGACCGGGTTATACGAGCAGTACTTC.

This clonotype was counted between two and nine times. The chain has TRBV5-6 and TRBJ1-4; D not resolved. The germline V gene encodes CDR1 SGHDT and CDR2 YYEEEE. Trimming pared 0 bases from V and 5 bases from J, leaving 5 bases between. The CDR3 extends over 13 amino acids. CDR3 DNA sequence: TGTGCCAGCAGCTTGGATAGGAATGAAAAACTGTTTTTT. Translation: CASSLDRNEKLFF.

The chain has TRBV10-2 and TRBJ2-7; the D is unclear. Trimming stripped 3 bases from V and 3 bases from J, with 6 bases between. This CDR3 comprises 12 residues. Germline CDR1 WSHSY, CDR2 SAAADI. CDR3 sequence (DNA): TGCGCCAGCAGTGACGAATTCTACGAGCAGTACTTC. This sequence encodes CASSDEFYEQYF.